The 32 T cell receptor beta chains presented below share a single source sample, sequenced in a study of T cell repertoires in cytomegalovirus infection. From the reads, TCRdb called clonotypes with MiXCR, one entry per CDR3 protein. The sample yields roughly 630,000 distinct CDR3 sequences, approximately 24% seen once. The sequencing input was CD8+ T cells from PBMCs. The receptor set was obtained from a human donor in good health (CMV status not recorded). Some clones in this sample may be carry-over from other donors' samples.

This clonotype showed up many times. CDR3 residues: CASDRAYEQYV. CDR3 bases: TGTGCCAGCGACAGGGCCTACGAGCAGTACGTC. This chain links TRBV7-8 with TRBJ2-7, with 7 bases fitting TRBD1. Germline V gives CDR1 SGHVS, CDR2 FQNEAQ. The ends lost 8 bases at V and 2 bases at J; junction bases unmatched: 0. This CDR3 is built from 11 residues.

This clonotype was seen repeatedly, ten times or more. Here the CDR3 reads CASSRYNLAGHYEQYV. The CDR3 DNA reads as TGTGCCAGCAGCCGGTACAACCTAGCGGGGCACTACGAGCAGTACGTC. The gene calls are TRBV7-8 and TRBJ2-7, with TRBD2 matching over 9 bases. With V trimmed by 5 bases and J by 3 bases, 11 bases remained unmatched. The CDR3 consists of 16 residues. Germline V gene sequence: CDR1 SGHVS, CDR2 FQNEAQ.

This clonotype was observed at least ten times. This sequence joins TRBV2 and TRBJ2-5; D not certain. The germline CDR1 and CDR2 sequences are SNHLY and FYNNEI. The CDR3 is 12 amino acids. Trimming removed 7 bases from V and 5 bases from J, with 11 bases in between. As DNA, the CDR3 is TGTGCCAGCATTAAGCTTCGGGAGACCCAGTACTTC. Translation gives CASIKLRETQYF.

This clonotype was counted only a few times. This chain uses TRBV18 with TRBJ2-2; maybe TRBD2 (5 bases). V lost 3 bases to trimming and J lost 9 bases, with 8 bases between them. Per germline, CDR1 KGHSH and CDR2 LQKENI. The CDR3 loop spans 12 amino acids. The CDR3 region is CASSPEGWELFF. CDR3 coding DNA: TGTGCCAGCTCACCTGAGGGATGGGAGCTGTTTTTT.

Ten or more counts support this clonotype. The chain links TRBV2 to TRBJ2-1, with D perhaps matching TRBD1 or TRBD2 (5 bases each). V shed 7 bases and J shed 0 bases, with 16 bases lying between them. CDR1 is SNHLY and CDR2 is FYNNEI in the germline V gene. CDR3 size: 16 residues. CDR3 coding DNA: TGTGCCAGCACCGACCGGGACGCAAGCTCCTACAATGAGCAGTTCTTC. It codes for CASTDRDASSYNEQFF.

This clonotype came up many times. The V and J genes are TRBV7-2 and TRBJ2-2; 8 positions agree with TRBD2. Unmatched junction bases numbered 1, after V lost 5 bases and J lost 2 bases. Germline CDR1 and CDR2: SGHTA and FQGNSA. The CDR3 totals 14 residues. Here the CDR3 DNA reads TGTGCCAGCAGCGGACTAGCTAACACCGGGGAGCTGTTTTTT. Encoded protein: CASSGLANTGELFF.

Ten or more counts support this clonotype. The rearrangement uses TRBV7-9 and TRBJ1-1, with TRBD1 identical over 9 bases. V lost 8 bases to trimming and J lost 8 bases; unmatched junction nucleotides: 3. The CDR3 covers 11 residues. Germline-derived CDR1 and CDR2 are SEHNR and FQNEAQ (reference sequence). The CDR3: CASGTGKEAFF. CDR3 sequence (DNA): TGTGCCAGCGGGACAGGGAAGGAAGCTTTCTTT.

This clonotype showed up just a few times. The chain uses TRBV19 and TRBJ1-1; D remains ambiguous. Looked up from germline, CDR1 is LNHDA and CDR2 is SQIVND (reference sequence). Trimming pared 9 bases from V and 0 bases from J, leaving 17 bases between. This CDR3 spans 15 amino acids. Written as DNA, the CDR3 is TGTGCCAGCACCACCCGGGAACGGATGAACACTGAAGCTTTCTTT. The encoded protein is CASTTRERMNTEAFF.

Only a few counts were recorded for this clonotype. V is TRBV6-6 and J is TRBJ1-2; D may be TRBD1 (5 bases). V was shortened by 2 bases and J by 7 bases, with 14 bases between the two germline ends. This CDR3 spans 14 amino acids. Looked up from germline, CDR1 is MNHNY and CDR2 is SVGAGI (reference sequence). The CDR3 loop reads CASSYIEGLSGYTF. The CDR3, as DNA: TGTGCCAGCAGTTACATTGAGGGGCTCAGTGGCTACACCTTC.

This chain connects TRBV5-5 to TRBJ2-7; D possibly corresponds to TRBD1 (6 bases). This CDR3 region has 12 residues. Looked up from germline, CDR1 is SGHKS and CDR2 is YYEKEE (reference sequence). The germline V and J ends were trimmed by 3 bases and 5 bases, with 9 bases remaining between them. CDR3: CASSSQGHEQYF. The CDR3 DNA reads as TGTGCCAGCAGCTCACAGGGCCACGAGCAGTACTTC.

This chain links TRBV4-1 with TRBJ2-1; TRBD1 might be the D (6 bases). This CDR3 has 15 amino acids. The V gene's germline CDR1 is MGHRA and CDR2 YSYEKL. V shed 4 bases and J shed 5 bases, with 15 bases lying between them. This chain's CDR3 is CASSLFWTEDNEQFF. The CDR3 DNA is TGCGCCAGCAGCCTCTTTTGGACAGAAGACAATGAGCAGTTCTTC.

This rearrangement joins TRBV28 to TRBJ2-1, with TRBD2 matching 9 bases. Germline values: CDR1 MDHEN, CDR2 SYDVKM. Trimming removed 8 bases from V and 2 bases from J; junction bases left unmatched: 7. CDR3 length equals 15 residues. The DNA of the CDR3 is TGTGCCAGCCATCAGCGGGGGGAGACCTACAATGAGCAGTTCTTC. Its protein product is CASHQRGETYNEQFF. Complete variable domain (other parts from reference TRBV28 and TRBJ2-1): DVKVTQSSRYLVKRTGEKVFLECVQDMDHENMFWYRQDPGLGLRLIYFSYDVKMKEKGDIPEGYSVSREKKERFSLILESASTNQTSMYLCASHQRGETYNEQFFGPGTRLTVL.

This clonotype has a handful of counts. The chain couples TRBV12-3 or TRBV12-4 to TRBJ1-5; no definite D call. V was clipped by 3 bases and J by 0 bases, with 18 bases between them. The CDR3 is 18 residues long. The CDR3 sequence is CASSFSSNRKNSNQPQHF. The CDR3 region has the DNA TGTGCCAGCAGTTTCTCGTCCAATCGGAAGAATAGCAATCAGCCCCAGCATTTT.

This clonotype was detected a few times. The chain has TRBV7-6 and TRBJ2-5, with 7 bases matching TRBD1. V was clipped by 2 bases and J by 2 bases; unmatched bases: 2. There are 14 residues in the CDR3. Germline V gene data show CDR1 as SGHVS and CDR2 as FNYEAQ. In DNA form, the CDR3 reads TGTGCCAGCAGCTTAACAGGGGAGCAAGAGACCCAGTACTTC. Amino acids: CASSLTGEQETQYF.

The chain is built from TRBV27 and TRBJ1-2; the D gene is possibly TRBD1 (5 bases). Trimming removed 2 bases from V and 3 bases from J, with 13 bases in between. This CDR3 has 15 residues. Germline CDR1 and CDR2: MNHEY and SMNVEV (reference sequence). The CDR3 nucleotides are TGTGCCAGCAGTTTAACGTCCGGGACTCACTATGGCTACACCTTC. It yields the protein CASSLTSGTHYGYTF.

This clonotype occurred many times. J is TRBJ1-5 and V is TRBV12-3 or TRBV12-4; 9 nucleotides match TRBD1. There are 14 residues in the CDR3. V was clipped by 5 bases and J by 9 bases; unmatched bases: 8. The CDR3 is CASSPTGGLRPQHF. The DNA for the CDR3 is TGTGCCAGCAGTCCCACAGGGGGCCTAAGGCCCCAGCATTTT.

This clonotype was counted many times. CDR3 sequence: CASSLGSGSAYGYTF. CDR3 bases: TGTGCCAGCAGCTTAGGTTCAGGGTCAGCCTATGGCTACACCTTC. V and J are TRBV7-2 and TRBJ1-2; D might be TRBD1 (5 bases). The CDR3 loop spans 15 amino acids. V was shortened by 1 base and J by 4 bases, with 13 bases between the two germline ends. CDR1 and CDR2 from the germline V gene are SGHTA and FQGNSA.

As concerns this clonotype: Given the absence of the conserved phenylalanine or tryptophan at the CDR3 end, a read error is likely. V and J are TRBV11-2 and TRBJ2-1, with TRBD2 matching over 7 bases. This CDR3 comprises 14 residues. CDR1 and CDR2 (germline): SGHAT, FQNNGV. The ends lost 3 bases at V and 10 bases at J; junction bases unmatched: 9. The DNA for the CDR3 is TGTGCCAGCAGCTTCCCCGGACTAGTGGAAGAGCAGTTCTCC. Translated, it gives CASSFPGLVEEQFS.

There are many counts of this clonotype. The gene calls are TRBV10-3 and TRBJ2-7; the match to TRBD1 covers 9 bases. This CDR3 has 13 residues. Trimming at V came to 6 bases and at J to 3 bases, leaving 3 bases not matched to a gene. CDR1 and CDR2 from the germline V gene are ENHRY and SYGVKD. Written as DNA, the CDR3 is TGTGCCATCAGAGGGGACAGGGTCTACGAGCAGTACGTC. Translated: CAIRGDRVYEQYV.

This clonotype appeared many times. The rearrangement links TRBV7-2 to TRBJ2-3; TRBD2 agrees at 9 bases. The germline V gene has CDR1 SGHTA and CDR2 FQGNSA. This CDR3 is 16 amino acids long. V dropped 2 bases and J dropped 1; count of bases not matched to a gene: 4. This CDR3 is CASSLFASGGTDTQYF. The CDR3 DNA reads TGTGCCAGCAGCTTATTCGCTAGCGGGGGCACAGATACGCAGTATTTT.

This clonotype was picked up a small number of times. The CDR3 here is CASSLRQDLSTF. In DNA, the CDR3 is TGTGCCAGCAGCCTACGACAGGACCTCTCCACCTTC. The V and J genes are TRBV7-9 and TRBJ1-2; TRBD1 is a possible D gene (6 bases). This CDR3 has 12 residues. With 5 bases removed from V and 13 bases from J, the gap between germline ends came to 17 bases. Germline V gene lookup returns CDR1 SEHNR and CDR2 FQNEAQ (reference sequence).

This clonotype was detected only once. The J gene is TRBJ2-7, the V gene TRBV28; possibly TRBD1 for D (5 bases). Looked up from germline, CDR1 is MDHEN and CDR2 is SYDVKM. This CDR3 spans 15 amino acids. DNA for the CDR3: TGTGCCGGCAGTCGCTACTTGACAGTTCCCTACGAGCAGTACGTC. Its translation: CAGSRYLTVPYEQYV.

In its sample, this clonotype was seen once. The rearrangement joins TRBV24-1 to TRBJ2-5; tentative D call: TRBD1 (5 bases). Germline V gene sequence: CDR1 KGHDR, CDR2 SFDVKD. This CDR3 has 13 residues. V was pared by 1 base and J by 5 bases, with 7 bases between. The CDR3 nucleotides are TGTGCCACCAGTGATTTAGGGGCCGAGACCCAGTACTTC. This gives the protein CATSDLGAETQYF.

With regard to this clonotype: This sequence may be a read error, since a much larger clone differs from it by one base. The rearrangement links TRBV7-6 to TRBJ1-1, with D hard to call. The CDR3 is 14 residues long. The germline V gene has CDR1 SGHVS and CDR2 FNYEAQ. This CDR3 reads CTSSLVEVRHEAFF. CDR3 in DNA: TGTACCAGCAGCTTAGTCGAGGTCCGGCATGAAGCTTTCTTT.

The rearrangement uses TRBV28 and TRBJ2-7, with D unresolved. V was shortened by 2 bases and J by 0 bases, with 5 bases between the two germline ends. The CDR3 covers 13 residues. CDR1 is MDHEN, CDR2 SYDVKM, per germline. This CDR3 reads CASSLAISYEQYV. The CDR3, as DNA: TGTGCCAGCAGTTTAGCAATCTCCTACGAGCAGTACGTC.

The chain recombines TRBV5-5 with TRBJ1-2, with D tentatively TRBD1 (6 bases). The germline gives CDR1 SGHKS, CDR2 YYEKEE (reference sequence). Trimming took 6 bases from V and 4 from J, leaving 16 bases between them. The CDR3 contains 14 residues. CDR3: CASNLGGGVYGYTF. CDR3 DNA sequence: TGTGCCAGCAATCTAGGGGGGGGCGTCTATGGCTACACCTTC.

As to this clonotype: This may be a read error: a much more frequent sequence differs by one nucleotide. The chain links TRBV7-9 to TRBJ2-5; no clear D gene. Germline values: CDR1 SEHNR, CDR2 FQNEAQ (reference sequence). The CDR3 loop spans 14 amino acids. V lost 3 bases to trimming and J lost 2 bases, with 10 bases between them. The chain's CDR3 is CASSFPRKQETQYF. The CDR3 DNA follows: TGTGCCAGCAGCTTCCCCAGGAAACAAGAGACCCAGTACTTC.

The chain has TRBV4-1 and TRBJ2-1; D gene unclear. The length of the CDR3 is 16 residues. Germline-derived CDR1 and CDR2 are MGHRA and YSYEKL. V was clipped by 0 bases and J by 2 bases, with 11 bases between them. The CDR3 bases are TGCGCCAGCAGCCAAGATCTGTACCTAGCCTACAATGAGCAGTTCTTC. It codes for CASSQDLYLAYNEQFF.

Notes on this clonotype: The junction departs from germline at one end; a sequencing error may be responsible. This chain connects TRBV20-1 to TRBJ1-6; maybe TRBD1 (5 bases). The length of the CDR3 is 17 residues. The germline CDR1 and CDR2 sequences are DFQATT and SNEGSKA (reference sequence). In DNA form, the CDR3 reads TGCAATGCTAGAGATCGGGGGGTAGGCTCCTATAATTCACCCCTCCACTTT. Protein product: CNARDRGVGSYNSPLHF.

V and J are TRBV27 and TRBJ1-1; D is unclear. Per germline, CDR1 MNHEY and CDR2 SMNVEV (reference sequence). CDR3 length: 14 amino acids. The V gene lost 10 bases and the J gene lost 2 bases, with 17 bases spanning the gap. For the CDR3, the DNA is TGTGCCACCTCAGACCGCAGGAGTAACACTGAAGCTTTCTTT. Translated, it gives CATSDRRSNTEAFF.

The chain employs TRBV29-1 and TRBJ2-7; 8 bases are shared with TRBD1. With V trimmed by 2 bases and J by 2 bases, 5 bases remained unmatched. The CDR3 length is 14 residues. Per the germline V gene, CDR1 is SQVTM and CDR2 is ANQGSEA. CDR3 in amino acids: CSVEPRDRPYEQYF. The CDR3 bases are TGCAGCGTTGAACCCCGGGACAGGCCCTACGAGCAGTACTTC.

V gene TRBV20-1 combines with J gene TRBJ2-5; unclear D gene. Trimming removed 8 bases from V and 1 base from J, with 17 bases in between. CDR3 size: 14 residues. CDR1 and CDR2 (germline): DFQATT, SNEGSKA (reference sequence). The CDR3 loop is CSSSPDRSQETQYF. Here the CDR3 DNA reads TGCAGTTCCTCACCCGACCGGTCCCAAGAGACCCAGTACTTC.